Listed below are T cell receptor beta chains from one sample, sequenced in a study of OX40 agonist ivuxolimab in advanced cancers. TCRdb's table, derived via immunoSEQ multiplex PCR, lists solely in-frame clones and lacks some. This table has 10,000 to 14,000 clones, 82% appearing once. The specimen was CD4+ or CD8+ T cells sorted from blood, collected in a trial of the OX40 agonist ivuxolimab. The receptors come from an adult with an advanced solid tumor such as melanoma, head and neck, liver or kidney cancer. The CDR3 runs from the conserved cysteine through the conserved F or W. A D gene is named only where the DNA matches it firmly. Only some rows state a clone size, as once, few, many or a class for expanded clones.

V gene	clone size	D gene	J gene	CDR3 DNA	CDR3 protein
TRBV9	NA	NA	TRBJ2-3	TGTGCCAGCAGCGTAGGAAACAGGGATTTAACAGATACGCAGTATTTT	CASSVGNRDLTDTQYF
TRBV19	NA	NA	TRBJ2-7	TGTGCCAGTAGTTCCTCGAGGAGCGAGCAGTACTTC	CASSSSRSEQYF
TRBV15	NA	NA	TRBJ2-1	TGTGCCACCAGCAGAGAGAGGGATGAGCAGTTCTTC	CATSRERDEQFF
TRBV7-8	once	TRBD2	TRBJ2-1	TGTGCCAGCAGCCCCCTAACGGGGGGGTTGAATGAGCAGTTCTTC	CASSPLTGGLNEQFF
TRBV7-6	NA	NA	TRBJ2-7	TGTGCCAGCAGCTGGGGACTCGGCTACGAGCAGTACTTC	CASSWGLGYEQYF
TRBV2	NA	NA	TRBJ2-5	TGTGCCACCAGGACAGCAGAAGAGACCCAGTACTTC	CATRTAEETQYF
TRBV30	NA	TRBD1	TRBJ2-1	TGTGCCTGGCGACAGGGGTCCTACAATGAGCAGTTCTTC	CAWRQGSYNEQFF
TRBV7-8	NA	NA	TRBJ2-3	TGTGCCAGCAGCGAGACATACGGAGATACGCAGTATTTT	CASSETYGDTQYF
TRBV7-9	NA	NA	TRBJ2-4	TGTGCCAGCGGTCAAGCTCTCTCGGGCATTCAGTACTTC	CASGQALSGIQYF
TRBV15	NA	NA	TRBJ1-1	TGTGCCACCAGCAGAGAATCAGGGATGAACACTGAAGCTTTCTTT	CATSRESGMNTEAFF
TRBV19	NA	NA	TRBJ1-3	TGTGCCAGTCATGGGGGCACAACTGGAAACACCATATATTTT	CASHGGTTGNTIYF
TRBV29-1	medium-sized	NA	TRBJ2-7	TGCAGCGTTGAAATTGACGGAGCCTACGAGCAGTACTTC	CSVEIDGAYEQYF
TRBV7-8	medium-sized	TRBD2	TRBJ2-5	TGTGCCAGCAGCTTAGGGACTAGCGGGAGGAAAGAGACCCAGTACTTC	CASSLGTSGRKETQYF
TRBV19	NA	TRBD1	TRBJ1-2	TGTGCCAGTAGTAGAGACAGGGTATTGGAAGGCTACACCTTC	CASSRDRVLEGYTF
TRBV11-2	NA	NA	TRBJ1-3	TGTGCCAGCAGCATCGGGTTTGGAAACACCATATATTTT	CASSIGFGNTIYF
TRBV6-1	NA	NA	TRBJ2-1	TGTGCCAGCAGTGGGGCTGAGCAGTTCTTC	CASSGAEQFF
TRBV28	NA	NA	TRBJ2-1	TGTGCCAGCAGTTTAGTCTCCTCCTACAATGAGCAGTTCTTC	CASSLVSSYNEQFF
TRBV28	NA	NA	TRBJ1-6	TGTGCCAGCCGGGCGGTATCAAATAGCTCACCCCTCCACTTT	CASRAVSNSSPLHF
TRBV5-4	NA	TRBD2	TRBJ2-1	TGTGCCAGCAGCCCTTCTAGCGGGAGGGCCCTTGAGCAGTTCTTC	CASSPSSGRALEQFF
TRBV5-6	NA	NA	TRBJ1-5	TGTGCCAGCAGCTTGCGCCTTAGCAATCAGCCCCAGCATTTT	CASSLRLSNQPQHF
TRBV7-8	NA	NA	TRBJ2-2	TGTGCCAGCAGCTCCCAACTAGCTACCGGGGAGCTGTTTTTT	CASSSQLATGELFF
TRBV7-9	NA	TRBD2	TRBJ2-7	TGTGCCAGCAGCCCCTCCGGTAGCGGGAGGGCCCTTGTCTACGAGCAGTACTTC	CASSPSGSGRALVYEQYF
TRBV19	NA	TRBD2	TRBJ2-1	TGTGCCAGTACTTTACTAGCGGGAGGATACAATGAGCAGTTCTTC	CASTLLAGGYNEQFF
TRBV27	NA	NA	TRBJ2-1	TGTGCCAGCAGTTTAATCGGGAACGAGCAGTTCTTC	CASSLIGNEQFF
TRBV27	NA	NA	TRBJ2-2	TGTGCCAGCAGTTTATTTTCCGGGGAGCTGTTTTTT	CASSLFSGELFF
TRBV15	few	NA	TRBJ1-1	TGTGCCACCAGAGAGTCGGGCTCCCCCCCTGAAGCTTTCTTT	CATRESGSPPEAFF
TRBV6-4	few	NA	TRBJ2-1	TGTGCCAGCAGTGTAGAGGGCAGCTCCTACAATGAGCAGTTCTTC	CASSVEGSSYNEQFF
TRBV27	NA	NA	TRBJ2-2	TGTGCCAGCAGTTTATATCCCACCGGGGAGCTGTTTTTT	CASSLYPTGELFF
TRBV27	NA	NA	TRBJ2-7	TGTGCCAGCAGTCCCAGGGTGACTTACGAGCAGTACTTC	CASSPRVTYEQYF
TRBV4-1	medium-sized	TRBD1	TRBJ1-1	TGCGCCAGCAGCCAAGTGGGCAGGGGGGGCACTGAAGCTTTCTTT	CASSQVGRGGTEAFF
TRBV4-3	NA	NA	TRBJ2-7	TGCGCCAGCAGCCAAGTTTCCGGGGGTTATTACGAGCAGTACTTC	CASSQVSGGYYEQYF
TRBV19	NA	NA	TRBJ1-1	TGTGCCAGTAGCGTGGGAGGGTCTCGTGAAGCTTTCTTT	CASSVGGSREAFF
TRBV7-2	NA	NA	TRBJ2-7	TGTGCCAGCAGCTGGTCGTGGGCGACCCGAGACCCCTACGAGCAGTACTTC	CASSWSWATRDPYEQYF
TRBV2	NA	NA	TRBJ1-1	TGTGCCCTGAGGGGAGAGAAGTACACTGAAGCTTTCTTT	CALRGEKYTEAFF
TRBV6-5	NA	NA	TRBJ1-3	TGTGCCAGCAGTTACTCAGGGTCTGGAAACACCATATATTTT	CASSYSGSGNTIYF
TRBV5-4	NA	TRBD2	TRBJ2-3	TGTGCCAGCAGCTCCATGGGAGGGACTAGCGGGTTTCTCACAGATACGCAGTATTTT	CASSSMGGTSGFLTDTQYF
TRBV27	NA	NA	TRBJ1-1	TGTGCCAGCAGTTTGAGTACCCACATGAACACTGAAGCTTTCTTT	CASSLSTHMNTEAFF
TRBV4-1	NA	TRBD1	TRBJ1-5	TGCGCCAGCAGCCACGGACAGGGCAGCCAGCCCCAGCATTTT	CASSHGQGSQPQHF
TRBV9	NA	TRBD2	TRBJ2-1	TGTGCCAGCAGCGCCGGGGGGGCCCTAACATACAATGAGCAGTTCTTC	CASSAGGALTYNEQFF
TRBV5-4	NA	NA	TRBJ2-7	TGTGCCAGCAAACCCCGGGGCGGAGACTACGAGCAGTACTTC	CASKPRGGDYEQYF
TRBV7-6	NA	NA	TRBJ2-6	TGTGCCAGCAGCTTAAAGCGGGCTGGGGCCAACGTCCTGACTTTC	CASSLKRAGANVLTF
TRBV28	NA	NA	TRBJ2-7	TGTGCCAGCAGTCGCTTACACGAGCAGTACTTC	CASSRLHEQYF
TRBV9	NA	NA	TRBJ2-7	TGTGCCAGCAGCGGGACTCAGGGTGGAGAAGAGGACGAGCAGTACTTC	CASSGTQGGEEDEQYF
TRBV21-1	once	NA	TRBJ2-3	TGTGCCAGCAGCAAAGGGGGGGTTTCCCGGGACAGGGCTCAAGTTACGCAGTATTTT	CASSKGGVSRDRAQVTQYF
TRBV27	NA	NA	TRBJ2-3	TGTGCCAGCAGTTGGAGGGACAGAAACACAGATACGCAGTATTTT	CASSWRDRNTDTQYF
TRBV5-1	NA	TRBD1	TRBJ2-7	TGCGCCAGCAGCCCAGGGACAGGGGGCTTTTCGTACTACGAGCAGTACTTC	CASSPGTGGFSYYEQYF
TRBV6-1	NA	NA	TRBJ2-7	TGTGCCAGCAGTGGTCCGACAGAGTACGAGCAGTACTTC	CASSGPTEYEQYF
TRBV5-6	NA	NA	TRBJ1-1	TGTGCCAGCGCCCACAACAGGTGGCCGGCGCGAAACACTGAAGCTTTCTTT	CASAHNRWPARNTEAFF
TRBV27	NA	NA	TRBJ2-7	TGTGCCAGCAGTTTATGGGGGCGGCTCGAGCAGTACTTC	CASSLWGRLEQYF
TRBV14	few	NA	TRBJ2-3	TGTGCCAGCAGCCAAGGTTCATGGGGCATTTACACAGATACGCAGTATTTT	CASSQGSWGIYTDTQYF
TRBV6-1	NA	TRBD2	TRBJ2-7	TGTGCCAGCAGAGAGCGGGACGGCTACGAGCAGTACTTC	CASRERDGYEQYF
TRBV7-9	NA	NA	TRBJ2-7	TGTGCCAGCCGCGGGGCGGGCCCTCCCGAGCAGTACTTC	CASRGAGPPEQYF
TRBV9	NA	NA	TRBJ2-3	TGTGCCAGCAGCGTTCAGAACACAGATACGCAGTATTTT	CASSVQNTDTQYF
TRBV18	NA	NA	TRBJ2-1	TGTGCCAGCTCACCACCAAACTACAATGAGCAGTTCTTC	CASSPPNYNEQFF
TRBV6-1	NA	TRBD1	TRBJ1-4	TGTGCCAGCAGTGAATACGGACAGGGTTCTCTTAATGAAAAACTGTTTTTT	CASSEYGQGSLNEKLFF
TRBV9	NA	NA	TRBJ2-3	TGTGCCAGCAGCGTAGATAGGAGCACAGATACGCAGTATTTT	CASSVDRSTDTQYF
TRBV5-1	NA	NA	TRBJ1-1	TGCGCCAGCAGCTTGGCGCAGGGGCTAATCACTGAAGCTTTCTTT	CASSLAQGLITEAFF
TRBV7-2	NA	NA	TRBJ2-3	TGTGCCAGCAGCTTAGCCGAGGATACGCAGTATTTT	CASSLAEDTQYF
TRBV4-1	NA	TRBD2	TRBJ2-3	TGCGCCAGCAGCCCCCTCGGCGCGGGAGGTAGCACAGATACGCAGTATTTT	CASSPLGAGGSTDTQYF